The next 5 T cell receptor beta chains were all read from a single sample in a study of T cell responses to AZD1222 COVID-19 vaccine. TCRdb keeps only in-frame clones here, not all; method: immunoSEQ multiplex PCR. The profile shows over 130,000 clones, around 92% of them singletons. Sample: peripheral blood, taken 28 days after the second AZD1222 dose. The source of these receptors is an adult who received the AZD1222 COVID-19 vaccine.

CDR3 amino acids: CATSDLTGDGGELFF. CDR3 bases: TGTGCCACCAGTGATTTGACAGGCGACGGCGGGGAGCTGTTTTTT. V usage is TRBV24-1 and J usage is TRBJ2-2, with D perhaps TRBD1 (5 bases). The germline CDR1 and CDR2 sequences are KGHDR and SFDVKD. V was shortened by 0 bases and J by 7 bases, with 11 bases between the two germline ends. This CDR3 has 15 amino acids.

The rearrangement joins TRBV2 to TRBJ2-1; TRBD2 aligns across 12 bases. V lost 6 bases and J lost 8; bases outside the gene matches: 8. Germline lookup yields CDR1 SNHLY and CDR2 FYNNEI. The CDR3 sequence is 15 residues long. CDR3 loop: CASRLLAGGPDEQFF. The CDR3 DNA reads as TGTGCCAGCAGATTGCTAGCGGGAGGGCCCGATGAGCAGTTCTTC. Complete variable domain (other parts from reference TRBV2 and TRBJ2-1): EPEVTQTPSHQVTQMGQEVILRCVPISNHLYFYWYRQILGQKVEFLVSFYNNEISEKSEIFDDQFSVERPDGSNFTLKIRSTKLEDSAMYFCASRLLAGGPDEQFFGPGTRLTVL.

The V and J genes are TRBV19 and TRBJ1-5; 8 positions match TRBD1. Germline V lookup: CDR1 LNHDA, CDR2 SQIVND (reference sequence). This CDR3 is 15 amino acids long. V lost 2 bases, J lost 2 bases, and 2 bases stayed unmatched. In DNA, the CDR3 is TGTGCCAGTAGTATACAGGGGGCAGGCAATCAGCCCCAGCATTTT. It encodes CASSIQGAGNQPQHF.

The genes are TRBV7-3 and TRBJ2-7, with a weak D call TRBD2 (5 bases). Germline V gene data show CDR1 as SGHTA and CDR2 as FQGTGA. The CDR3 has 13 amino acids. The V end lost 5 bases, the J end lost 5 bases, and 13 bases lay between the germline ends. CDR3 residues: CASSIGSGHEQYF. The CDR3 DNA reads as TGTGCCAGCAGCATCGGAAGCGGCCACGAGCAGTACTTC. Full variable domain (rest looked up from reference TRBV7-3 and TRBJ2-7): GAGVSQTPSNKVTEKGKYVELRCDPISGHTALYWYRQSLGQGPEFLIYFQGTGAADDSGLPNDRFFAVRPEGSVSTLKIQRTERGDSAVYLCASSIGSGHEQYFGPGTRLTVT.

The chain is built from TRBV5-8 and TRBJ2-7, with D possibly matching TRBD1 (5 bases). Germline V gives CDR1 SGHTS, CDR2 YDEGEE. This CDR3 is built from 12 residues. V lost 4 bases, J lost 3 bases, and 8 bases lay in between. CDR3 in DNA: TGTGCCAGCAGCAGGGGCTTCTACGAGCAGTACTTC. It encodes CASSRGFYEQYF.